Following are 25 T cell receptor beta chains from one sample sequenced in a study of T cells in Graves' hyperthyroidism and ophthalmopathy. Amplification yielded TCR beta CDR3 regions, with RNA transcripts as the source. First-round RT-PCR with HTBI primers amplified the TCR CDR3 region. TCRdb used MiXCR to reprocess the multiplex PCR reads, holding one entry per CDR3 protein. The sample shows hundreds of thousands of distinct CDR3 sequences, 15% to 20% of them seen only once. Sequencing was performed on blood. These TCRs come from a woman between 55 and 75 years old with Graves' ophthalmopathy.

In this sample, this clonotype turned up many times. This sequence joins TRBV18 and TRBJ2-5, with 7 bases matching TRBD1. The germline V gene encodes CDR1 KGHSH and CDR2 LQKENI. The ends lost 6 bases at V and 5 bases at J; junction bases unmatched: 6. The CDR3 covers 13 residues. Written as DNA, the CDR3 is TGTGCCAGCTCCACCTCGACAGGGGAGACCCAGTACTTC. This encodes CASSTSTGETQYF. The full variable domain, rest sourced from reference TRBV18 and TRBJ2-5, is NAGVMQNPRHLVRRRGQEARLRCSPMKGHSHVYWYRQLPEEGLKFMVYLQKENIIDESGMPKERFSAEFPKEGPSILRIQQVVRGDSAAYFCASSTSTGETQYFGPGTRLLVL.

This clonotype showed up many times. The chain uses TRBV7-2 and TRBJ1-6; D is ambiguous. CDR1 SGHTA and CDR2 FQGNSA come from the germline V gene. This CDR3 has 13 amino acids. Between the trimmed V and J ends, which lost 5 bases and 8 bases, there was a span of 10 bases. CDR3 in DNA: TGTGCCAGCAGCACGTACTCGGATTCACCCCTCCACTTT. This gives the protein CASSTYSDSPLHF. The entire variable domain, with the rest obtained from reference TRBV7-2 and TRBJ1-6, is as follows: GAGVSQSPSNKVTEKGKDVELRCDPISGHTALYWYRQSLGQGLEFLIYFQGNSAPDKSGLPSDRFSAERTGGSVSTLTIQRTQQEDSAVYLCASSTYSDSPLHFGNGTRLTVT.

A few counts support this clonotype. The J gene is TRBJ2-5, the V gene TRBV9; perhaps TRBD2 as D (5 bases). The CDR3 has 15 amino acids. Per the germline V gene, CDR1 is SGDLS and CDR2 is YYNGEE. The V gene lost 4 bases and the J gene lost 13 bases, with 26 bases spanning the gap. The CDR3 DNA is TGTGCCAGCAGCACCCTATACTCGGACTTACCTCTTCGGTACTTC. Protein sequence: CASSTLYSDLPLRYF. Complete variable domain (other parts from reference TRBV9 and TRBJ2-5): DSGVTQTPKHLITATGQRVTLRCSPRSGDLSVYWYQQSLDQGLQFLIQYYNGEERAKGNILERFSAQQFPDLHSELNLSSLELGDSALYFCASSTLYSDLPLRYFGPGTRLLVL.

The sample holds a few counts of this clonotype. V is TRBV19 and J is TRBJ1-5; D is undetermined. V was trimmed by 2 bases and J by 3 bases, leaving 8 bases between them. Germline V gene data show CDR1 as LNHDA and CDR2 as SQIVND (reference sequence). The CDR3 spans 14 residues. CDR3 amino acids: CASSITRLNQPQHF. CDR3 in DNA: TGTGCCAGTAGTATAACCAGGCTCAATCAGCCCCAGCATTTT. Using reference TRBV19 and TRBJ1-5 for the parts outside the CDR3, the full variable domain is DGGITQSPKYLFRKEGQNVTLSCEQNLNHDAMYWYRQDPGQGLRLIYYSQIVNDFQKGDIAEGYSVSREKKESFPLTVTSAQKNPTAFYLCASSITRLNQPQHFGDGTRLSIL.

This clonotype was recorded a few times. V is TRBV6-1 and J is TRBJ1-5; D is undetermined. V lost 0 bases and J 10 bases, leaving 13 bases between the germline ends. There are 14 residues in the CDR3. CDR1 is MNHNS, CDR2 SASEGT, per germline. CDR3 in amino acids: CASSEAPTWYPQHF. In DNA, the CDR3 is TGTGCCAGCAGTGAAGCCCCGACTTGGTATCCCCAGCATTTT.

This clonotype came up many times. The J gene is TRBJ1-2, the V gene TRBV5-1; 8 bases match TRBD1. With 0 bases clipped from V and 6 bases from J, the junction kept 4 bases outside the gene matches. This CDR3 region has 14 residues. Germline CDR1 reads SGHRS; CDR2 reads YFSETQ. CDR3 DNA: TGCGCCAGCAGCTTGGGGGCAGGGGGCAATGGCTACACCTTC. Amino acid sequence: CASSLGAGGNGYTF.

The J gene is TRBJ2-5, the V gene TRBV5-1, with 10 bases identical to TRBD2. The CDR3 runs to 16 residues. Germline V gene sequence: CDR1 SGHRS, CDR2 YFSETQ. V gave up 6 bases and J gave up 5 bases; unmatched junction bases: 13. CDR3 in DNA: TGCGCCAGCACTCTAGCGGGGGCGACCCAAGCTGAGACCCAGTACTTC. Translation: CASTLAGATQAETQYF. Based on the CDR3 plus reference TRBV5-1 and TRBJ2-5, the full variable domain is KAGVTQTPRYLIKTRGQQVTLSCSPISGHRSVSWYQQTPGQGLQFLFEYFSETQRNKGNFPGRFSGRQFSNSRSEMNVSTLELGDSALYLCASTLAGATQAETQYFGPGTRLLVL.

Regarding this clonotype: This may arise from a read error, as a much more abundant clone is one base away. The chain couples TRBV11-2 to TRBJ2-1, with D perhaps assigned TRBD1 or TRBD2 (5 bases each). Looked up from germline, CDR1 is SGHAT and CDR2 is FQNNGV. The CDR3 runs to 15 residues. The germline V and J ends were trimmed by 3 bases and 13 bases, with 22 bases remaining between them. In DNA, the CDR3 is TGTGCCAGCAGCTTTGGGACGGAGGTGCGGCGGAACCAGTTCTTC. It specifies CASSFGTEVRRNQFF.

There are many counts of this clonotype. The rearrangement links TRBV27 to TRBJ2-2, with TRBD1 matching 9 bases. The V segment lost 8 bases and the J segment 5 bases; nucleotides outside the gene matches: 9. CDR3 length: 15 amino acids. Germline CDR1 reads MNHEY; CDR2 reads SMNVEV (reference sequence). The CDR3 sequence: CASSKWDRDTGELFF. DNA of the CDR3: TGTGCCAGCTCTAAATGGGACAGGGATACCGGGGAGCTGTTTTTT.

This clonotype was observed at least ten times. J is TRBJ1-1 and V is TRBV12-3 or TRBV12-4; D not certain. The ends were cut back, 4 bases at V and 3 bases at J, with 6 bases in the middle. The CDR3 contains 12 residues. The CDR3 DNA is TGTGCCAGCAGTTCCGTTTACACTGAAGCTTTCTTT. It is translated as CASSSVYTEAFF.

This clonotype was counted many times. The chain is built from TRBV28 and TRBJ2-1; D may be TRBD2 (6 bases). This CDR3 is built from 15 residues. With 6 bases removed from V and 2 bases from J, the gap between germline ends came to 14 bases. The V gene's germline CDR1 is MDHEN and CDR2 SYDVKM. CDR3 nucleotides: TGTGCCAGCAGCATTCGGAGGGCCACCTACAATGAGCAGTTCTTC. It is translated as CASSIRRATYNEQFF.

Details on this clonotype: The junction and the germline gene differ at one end; a read error may be behind it. The chain is built from TRBV5-1 and TRBJ1-4; D call uncertain. Germline-derived CDR1 and CDR2 are SGHRS and YFSETQ. This CDR3 has 16 amino acids. The CDR3 region has the DNA TGTGCCAGCAGTGGGTTAGATAGCGCAACTAATGAAAAACTGTTTTTT. Protein sequence: CASSGLDSATNEKLFF.

This clonotype appeared many times. The chain combines TRBV30 with TRBJ2-5; unclear D gene. Trimming shortened V by 3 bases and J by 1 base, and 6 bases separated the two germline ends. From germline, CDR1 is GTSNPN and CDR2 SVGIG (reference sequence). The CDR3 runs to 12 residues. CDR3 amino acids: CAWREPQETQYF. The CDR3, as DNA: TGTGCCTGGAGAGAGCCCCAAGAGACCCAGTACTTC.

This clonotype was seen ten or more times. The rearrangement joins TRBV6-2 or TRBV6-3 to TRBJ2-7, with D perhaps matching TRBD1 (6 bases). With 3 bases removed from V and 2 bases from J, the gap between germline ends came to 14 bases. CDR1 MNHEY and CDR2 SVGEGT come from the germline V gene. The CDR3 loop spans 15 amino acids. Written as DNA, the CDR3 is TGTGCCAGCAGTTATCTGGCAGGGGCGACCTACGAGCAGTACTTC. It is translated as CASSYLAGATYEQYF.

The chain links TRBV9 to TRBJ2-7; TRBD1 is a possible D gene (5 bases). Germline lookup yields CDR1 SGDLS and CDR2 YYNGEE. The CDR3 length is 14 residues. V dropped 0 bases and J dropped 3 bases, with 10 bases sitting between them. The CDR3 here is CASSVDQGIYEQYF. The CDR3 bases are TGTGCCAGCAGCGTAGATCAGGGTATCTACGAGCAGTACTTC.

On this clonotype: A much larger clone lies a single base off, so this may be a read error. The V gene is TRBV2, the J gene TRBJ2-7; the D gene is possibly TRBD1 (6 bases). CDR3 length: 14 residues. V lost 6 bases and J lost 7, with 19 bases in between. Germline CDR1 SNHLY, CDR2 FYNNEI. The CDR3 reads CASRTTGSPREQYF. In DNA form, the CDR3 reads TGTGCCAGCAGGACAACAGGGTCTCCGCGGGAGCAGTACTTC.

The chain links TRBV4-3 to TRBJ2-1, with 14 bases aligning to TRBD2. Germline CDR1 LGHNA, CDR2 YSLEER. V lost 0 bases to trimming and J lost 7 bases; unmatched junction nucleotides: 2. The CDR3 is made up of 16 amino acids. The CDR3 sequence: CASSQDRLAGGNEQFF. CDR3 nucleotides: TGCGCCAGCAGCCAAGATCGACTAGCGGGAGGGAATGAGCAGTTCTTC.

This clonotype has only a few counts. CDR3 DNA sequence: TGCAGTGCTCCCATGGGGACAGGTGGTGAAGAGACCCAGTACTTC. This gives the protein CSAPMGTGGEETQYF. J is TRBJ2-5 and V is TRBV20-1; 8 bases match TRBD1. The length of the CDR3 is 15 residues. Germline values: CDR1 DFQATT, CDR2 SNEGSKA (reference sequence). Trimming removed 5 bases from V and 3 bases from J; junction bases left unmatched: 11.

This clonotype was seen at least ten times. J is TRBJ1-1 and V is TRBV6-1; D is possibly TRBD1 (6 bases). Trimming removed 5 bases from V and 4 bases from J, with 14 bases in between. The CDR3 spans 14 residues. Germline lookup yields CDR1 MNHNS and CDR2 SASEGT. In DNA, the CDR3 is TGTGCCAGCAGTTTATTAGGGGGAAGCACTGAAGCTTTCTTT. Translated, it gives CASSLLGGSTEAFF.

The chain combines TRBV29-1 with TRBJ2-2, with D possibly matching TRBD1 (5 bases). V lost 7 bases and J lost 2, with 14 bases in between. Looked up from germline, CDR1 is SQVTM and CDR2 is ANQGSEA. CDR3 length equals 14 residues. CDR3 bases: TGCAGCGCCTCAAGGGGCGGTAACACCGGGGAGCTGTTTTTT. Translated: CSASRGGNTGELFF.

This clonotype was detected many times. This chain connects TRBV6-1 to TRBJ1-5, with 7 bases that match TRBD1. V lost 6 bases and J lost 8; bases outside the gene matches: 13. The CDR3 is 15 residues long. Germline V gene sequence: CDR1 MNHNS, CDR2 SASEGT. CDR3 nucleotide sequence: TGTGCCAGCAGCGCCGACAGGGCCCTAAACAAGCCCCAGCATTTT. Translated, it gives CASSADRALNKPQHF.

This clonotype came up many times. The rearrangement uses TRBV10-3 and TRBJ2-3, with D possibly TRBD2 on 5 matching bases. The germline CDR1 and CDR2 sequences are ENHRY and SYGVKD. The CDR3 has 16 residues. Trimming cost V 2 bases and J 0 bases, with 12 bases left between them. CDR3 sequence reads: CAISEGWTGSTDTQYF. As DNA, the CDR3 is TGTGCCATCAGTGAGGGATGGACTGGCAGCACAGATACGCAGTATTTT.

This clonotype was found many times. The chain combines TRBV7-9 with TRBJ2-3; D is ambiguous. This CDR3 contains 17 residues. With 8 bases removed from V and 2 bases from J, the gap between germline ends came to 23 bases. Germline CDR1 and CDR2: SEHNR and FQNEAQ (reference sequence). CDR3 protein: CASSNPGPPTLTDTQYF. The CDR3 coding sequence is TGTGCCAGCTCAAACCCGGGCCCACCGACCCTCACAGATACGCAGTATTTT.

This clonotype was counted ten times or more. The chain uses TRBV7-2 and TRBJ2-5; TRBD2 might be the D (6 bases). The CDR3 totals 16 residues. V was trimmed by 2 bases and J by 1 base, leaving 14 bases between them. Germline V lookup: CDR1 SGHTA, CDR2 FQGNSA. CDR3 nucleotide sequence: TGTGCCAGCAGCTTAAGGTCCGGACTATCCCAAGAGACCCAGTACTTC. Protein: CASSLRSGLSQETQYF.

This clonotype was counted only a few times. CDR3 sequence reads: CASSIQSISTDTQYF. CDR3 coding DNA: TGTGCCAGTAGTATTCAGTCCATTAGCACAGATACGCAGTATTTT. The chain has TRBV19 and TRBJ2-3; no clear D. This CDR3 is 15 amino acids long. Per germline, CDR1 LNHDA and CDR2 SQIVND (reference sequence). The V end was cut by 3 bases, the J end by 0 bases, with 10 bases between.